These T cell receptor beta chains were read from a single sample in a study of molecular identifiers for immune sequencing clone quantification. TCRdb re-derived calls from the PCR reads in MiXCR, one entry per CDR3 protein. This repertoire shows 490,000 or so distinct CDR3 sequences, over 20% found once; its top ten account for approximately 0.84%. The sequenced sample consisted of naive CD8+ T cells from blood, with Jurkat cell RNA spiked in. The receptors originated from a human donor in good health. Some libraries in this study had Jurkat cell RNA spiked in. The CDR3 runs from the conserved cysteine through the conserved F or W. A D gene is named only where the DNA matches it firmly. Not every row has a clone size; where given, it reads once, few, many or a size class.

clone_size: many
v_call: TRBV29-1
d_call: .
j_call: TRBJ1-1
cdr3_nt: TGCAGCATTTATCCTTCACAGGCTGAAGCTTTCTTT
cdr3_aa: CSIYPSQAEAFF

clone_size: .
v_call: TRBV6-1
d_call: .
j_call: TRBJ2-7
cdr3_nt: TGTGCCAGCAGTGAAAAAGAGGGGACCTACGAGCAGTACTTC
cdr3_aa: CASSEKEGTYEQYF

clone_size: .
v_call: TRBV30
d_call: TRBD1
j_call: TRBJ1-4
cdr3_nt: TGTGCCTGCACGACAGGGGAATCAAAAAAACTGTTTTTT
cdr3_aa: CACTTGESKKLFF

clone_size: few
v_call: TRBV19
d_call: .
j_call: TRBJ2-3
cdr3_nt: TGTGCCAGTAGTTTCGCGGCAGATACGCAGTATTTT
cdr3_aa: CASSFAADTQYF

clone_size: many
v_call: TRBV5-1
d_call: .
j_call: TRBJ1-5
cdr3_nt: TGCGCCAGCAGCTTGGCCAGCCCAGATCAGCCCCAGCATTTT
cdr3_aa: CASSLASPDQPQHF

clone_size: few
v_call: TRBV5-1
d_call: .
j_call: TRBJ2-7
cdr3_nt: TGCGCCAGCAGTGGGAGGGGGATCCCGGACGAGCAGTACTTC
cdr3_aa: CASSGRGIPDEQYF

clone_size: many
v_call: TRBV30
d_call: TRBD2
j_call: TRBJ2-3
cdr3_nt: TGTGCCTGGAGTACCGGACTAGGGAGCACAGATACGCAGTATTTT
cdr3_aa: CAWSTGLGSTDTQYF

clone_size: .
v_call: TRBV12-3/TRBV12-4
d_call: .
j_call: TRBJ1-1
cdr3_nt: TGTGCCACCAGTTTGATGAACACTGAAGCTTTCTTT
cdr3_aa: CATSLMNTEAFF

clone_size: .
v_call: TRBV4-1
d_call: .
j_call: TRBJ1-6
cdr3_nt: TGCGCCAGCAGCCAAGATTGGACACCATCCTATAATTCACCCCTCCACTTT
cdr3_aa: CASSQDWTPSYNSPLHF

clone_size: .
v_call: TRBV4-3
d_call: .
j_call: TRBJ1-3
cdr3_nt: TGCGCCAGCAGCCAAGGGTCGGGACTGGGAGGAAACACCATATATTTT
cdr3_aa: CASSQGSGLGGNTIYF

clone_size: few
v_call: TRBV7-9
d_call: .
j_call: TRBJ1-4
cdr3_nt: TGTGCCAGCAGCAAGCCCGGGGCAGGGTTAAATGAAAAACTGTTTTTT
cdr3_aa: CASSKPGAGLNEKLFF

clone_size: few
v_call: TRBV27
d_call: .
j_call: TRBJ1-6
cdr3_nt: TGTGCCAGCAGTTGGGCAGTGAATTCACCCCTCCACTTT
cdr3_aa: CASSWAVNSPLHF

clone_size: many
v_call: TRBV20-1
d_call: .
j_call: TRBJ2-7
cdr3_nt: TGCAGTGCTAGAGATGTAGCTTTCGAGCAGTACTTC
cdr3_aa: CSARDVAFEQYF

clone_size: many
v_call: TRBV14
d_call: .
j_call: TRBJ1-2
cdr3_nt: TGTGCCAGCAGCCATAATAGGGCCGTGACAGGAGCTAACTATGGCTACACCTTC
cdr3_aa: CASSHNRAVTGANYGYTF

clone_size: many
v_call: TRBV27
d_call: TRBD2
j_call: TRBJ2-3
cdr3_nt: TGTGCCAGCAGTTTAGGGACTAGTGCCATCACAGATACGCAGTATTTT
cdr3_aa: CASSLGTSAITDTQYF

clone_size: many
v_call: TRBV28
d_call: .
j_call: TRBJ2-2
cdr3_nt: TGTGCCAGCAGTGGGGACACCGGGGAGCTGTTTTTT
cdr3_aa: CASSGDTGELFF

clone_size: .
v_call: TRBV10-2
d_call: .
j_call: TRBJ1-2
cdr3_nt: TGCGCCAGCCGTGATGGCAGTCTCCGCTATGGCTACACCTTC
cdr3_aa: CASRDGSLRYGYTF

clone_size: many
v_call: TRBV4-3
d_call: .
j_call: TRBJ2-7
cdr3_nt: TGCGCCAGCAGCCAAGCCTCTGGGGGCTACGAGCAGTACTTC
cdr3_aa: CASSQASGGYEQYF

clone_size: .
v_call: TRBV19
d_call: .
j_call: TRBJ1-1
cdr3_nt: TGTGCCAGTAGTATTCCCACAGCGACCATGAACACTGAAGCTTTCTTT
cdr3_aa: CASSIPTATMNTEAFF

clone_size: many
v_call: TRBV7-9
d_call: TRBD2
j_call: TRBJ2-7
cdr3_nt: TGTGCCAGCAGCCCACGGACTAGCGCCTACGAGCAGTACTTC
cdr3_aa: CASSPRTSAYEQYF

clone_size: many
v_call: TRBV28
d_call: TRBD1
j_call: TRBJ1-2
cdr3_nt: TGTGCCAGCCTGGGACAGAGCTATGGCTACACCTTC
cdr3_aa: CASLGQSYGYTF

clone_size: few
v_call: TRBV9
d_call: TRBD1
j_call: TRBJ2-7
cdr3_nt: TGTGCCAGCAGCGTAGGAGGGACAGGGACCTCCTACGAGCAGTACTTC
cdr3_aa: CASSVGGTGTSYEQYF

clone_size: few
v_call: TRBV7-9
d_call: .
j_call: TRBJ1-3
cdr3_nt: TGTGCCAGCAGCCCCCCCTGGGTGATTGAAAACACCATATATTTT
cdr3_aa: CASSPPWVIENTIYF

clone_size: .
v_call: TRBV6-1
d_call: .
j_call: TRBJ2-7
cdr3_nt: TGTGCCAGCACCATGGGGGGTATTGATTACGAGCAGTACTTC
cdr3_aa: CASTMGGIDYEQYF

clone_size: .
v_call: TRBV27
d_call: TRBD2
j_call: TRBJ2-2
cdr3_nt: TGTGCCAGCAGTTGGGCGGGAGTCACCGGGGAGCTGTTTTTT
cdr3_aa: CASSWAGVTGELFF

clone_size: many
v_call: TRBV5-1
d_call: TRBD1
j_call: TRBJ2-5
cdr3_nt: TGCGCCAGCAGCCTATGGCAGGGGGCACAAGAGACCCAGTACTTC
cdr3_aa: CASSLWQGAQETQYF

clone_size: many
v_call: TRBV28
d_call: TRBD2
j_call: TRBJ2-7
cdr3_nt: TGTGCCAGCAGTTTCAGAGGGACTAGCGGGGGCTACGAGCAGTACTTC
cdr3_aa: CASSFRGTSGGYEQYF

clone_size: many
v_call: TRBV7-2
d_call: TRBD2
j_call: TRBJ2-7
cdr3_nt: TGTGCCAGCAGTCCTGCCGGGACTAGCGGTGACGAGCAGTACTTC
cdr3_aa: CASSPAGTSGDEQYF

clone_size: many
v_call: TRBV7-8
d_call: TRBD2
j_call: TRBJ2-7
cdr3_nt: TGTGCCAGCTCGGGACTAGCGGGGGGGCTTCACTCCTACGAGCAGTACTTC
cdr3_aa: CASSGLAGGLHSYEQYF

clone_size: many
v_call: TRBV29-1
d_call: TRBD1
j_call: TRBJ2-7
cdr3_nt: TGCAGCGCCCTAAAGCCAGGGGGCTGGCCTCGGGAGCAGTACTTC
cdr3_aa: CSALKPGGWPREQYF

clone_size: .
v_call: TRBV7-8
d_call: .
j_call: TRBJ2-7
cdr3_nt: TGTGCCAGCAGCCCCGGCGGGGAGCAGCACTTC
cdr3_aa: CASSPGGEQHF

clone_size: .
v_call: TRBV6-1
d_call: .
j_call: TRBJ1-6
cdr3_nt: TGTGCCAGCAGTGAAGCCGGGACCTCCTATAATTCACCCCTCCACTTT
cdr3_aa: CASSEAGTSYNSPLHF

clone_size: .
v_call: TRBV19
d_call: TRBD2
j_call: TRBJ2-1
cdr3_nt: TGTGCCAGTAGTTGGACTAGCGGGAGTATCAATGAGCAGTTCTTC
cdr3_aa: CASSWTSGSINEQFF

clone_size: .
v_call: TRBV6-6
d_call: TRBD2
j_call: TRBJ2-1
cdr3_nt: TGTGCCAGCAGTTTAACACCAGCGGGAGATTACAATGAGCAGTTCTTC
cdr3_aa: CASSLTPAGDYNEQFF

clone_size: .
v_call: TRBV4-3
d_call: TRBD2
j_call: TRBJ2-3
cdr3_nt: TGCGCCAGCAGCGCAAGGCTTAGCGGGAGGGCCCGGGATACGCAGTATTTT
cdr3_aa: CASSARLSGRARDTQYF

clone_size: .
v_call: TRBV27
d_call: .
j_call: TRBJ2-5
cdr3_nt: TGTGCCAGCAGTTTATTTTCGGGTGTTTCGGAGACCCAGTACTTC
cdr3_aa: CASSLFSGVSETQYF

clone_size: few
v_call: TRBV6-5
d_call: TRBD1
j_call: TRBJ1-5
cdr3_nt: TGTGCCAGCAGAGCCGGGACAGGGAAATATCAGCCCCAGCATTTT
cdr3_aa: CASRAGTGKYQPQHF

clone_size: .
v_call: TRBV27
d_call: TRBD2
j_call: TRBJ2-4
cdr3_nt: TGTGCCAGCAGTCTTTTTAGCGGGGGAAACATTCAGTACTTC
cdr3_aa: CASSLFSGGNIQYF

clone_size: .
v_call: TRBV21-1
d_call: .
j_call: TRBJ2-5
cdr3_nt: TGTGCCAGCAGCAAATATAAGGGACCCCCCGCGGCCCAGTACTTC
cdr3_aa: CASSKYKGPPAAQYF

clone_size: many
v_call: TRBV7-2
d_call: TRBD2
j_call: TRBJ2-3
cdr3_nt: TGTGCCAGCAGCACTCTTGGGGGGGGGGAGGCAGATACGCAGTATTTT
cdr3_aa: CASSTLGGGEADTQYF